These 32 T cell receptor beta chains share one sample of origin, sequenced in a study of ipilimumab plus nivolumab after autologous stem cell transplantation. TCRdb's copy holds only in-frame clones and misses some; the assay was immunoSEQ multiplex PCR. The table has around 23,000 clones, nearly 75% seen once. Source: PBMCs, taken in a trial of ipilimumab plus nivolumab as post-transplant consolidation. These receptor sequences come from a male donor with diffuse large B-cell lymphoma.

The J gene is TRBJ2-5, the V gene TRBV11-2; TRBD2 is a possible D gene (6 bases). CDR1 is SGHAT and CDR2 is FQNNGV in the germline V gene. The CDR3 runs to 13 residues. Trimming left V 3 bases short and J 5 bases short, with 10 bases between. The CDR3 DNA reads TGTGCCAGCAGCTTCCCAGGGAGGGAGACCCAGTACTTC. Translation gives CASSFPGRETQYF.

The chain couples TRBV30 to TRBJ1-1; TRBD1 matches at 7 bases. This CDR3 spans 15 amino acids. The V segment lost 1 base and the J segment 5 bases; nucleotides outside the gene matches: 10. Germline V gives CDR1 GTSNPN, CDR2 SVGIG (reference sequence). As DNA, the CDR3 is TGTGCCTGGAGTGAGTCGACAGGGCTTAGGACTGAAGCTTTCTTT. Protein: CAWSESTGLRTEAFF.

As concerns this clone: Other DNA sequences from this sample encode an identical CDR3 as well. The V gene is TRBV5-1, the J gene TRBJ2-2; D is undetermined. This CDR3 has 12 amino acids. CDR1 and CDR2 (germline): SGHRS, YFSETQ. V was pared by 2 bases and J by 2 bases, with 1 base between. DNA of the CDR3: TGCGCCAGCAGCTTAAACACCGGGGAGCTGTTTTTT. Its translation is CASSLNTGELFF.

The gene calls are TRBV25-1 and TRBJ1-1; maybe TRBD1 (5 bases). Per germline, CDR1 MGHDK and CDR2 SYGVNS. The ends were cut back, 7 bases at V and 3 bases at J, with 18 bases in the middle. The CDR3 spans 15 residues. CDR3: CASTNTRSGDTEAFF. The CDR3 coding sequence is TGTGCCAGCACCAACACTCGCTCGGGGGACACTGAAGCTTTCTTT.

The V call is TRBV27, the J call TRBJ2-5; 9 bases match TRBD2. The CDR3 spans 15 residues. Germline V gene lookup returns CDR1 MNHEY and CDR2 SMNVEV (reference sequence). The V and J ends lost 3 bases and 5 bases, in that order; junction bases with no gene match: 7. CDR3 in amino acids: CASSFISGRRETQYF. CDR3 DNA sequence: TGTGCCAGCAGTTTCATTAGCGGGAGACGGGAGACCCAGTACTTC.

The rearrangement uses TRBV14 and TRBJ2-1; D may be TRBD2 (7 bases). Germline assignment: CDR1 SGHDN and CDR2 FVKESK. The CDR3 consists of 15 residues. Trimming removed 4 bases at V and 3 bases at J, with 13 bases between. CDR3 residues: CASSPGAGVYNEQFF. In DNA form, the CDR3 reads TGTGCCAGCAGCCCAGGGGCGGGGGTCTACAATGAGCAGTTCTTC.

This clone has only one observation. This chain connects TRBV5-1 to TRBJ1-2; no reliable D call. V was clipped by 5 bases and J by 0 bases, with 11 bases between them. The CDR3 totals 14 residues. Germline V gene lookup returns CDR1 SGHRS and CDR2 YFSETQ. CDR3 sequence reads: CASSTASSNYGYTF. The DNA of the CDR3 is TGCGCCAGCAGTACAGCCTCGTCTAACTATGGCTACACCTTC.

The genes are TRBV14 and TRBJ2-7, with 12 nucleotides matching TRBD1. The CDR3 covers 15 residues. CDR1 and CDR2 (germline): SGHDN, FVKESK. The V and J ends lost 4 bases and 5 bases, in that order; junction bases with no gene match: 6. The CDR3 sequence is CASSRGTGGINEQYF. CDR3 bases: TGTGCCAGCAGCCGCGGGACAGGGGGCATCAACGAGCAGTACTTC.

The chain employs TRBV4-2 and TRBJ2-1; the match to TRBD1 covers 10 bases. J was trimmed by 6 bases and V by 4 bases; bases with no gene match: 6. Germline V gives CDR1 LGHNA, CDR2 YNFKEQ. CDR3 length: 15 residues. This chain's CDR3 is CASSPRDRGGNEQFF. The CDR3, as DNA: TGTGCCAGCAGCCCCCGGGACAGGGGAGGCAATGAGCAGTTCTTC.

The V gene is TRBV19, the J gene TRBJ1-2; possibly TRBD1 for D (5 bases). Looked up from germline, CDR1 is LNHDA and CDR2 is SQIVND (reference sequence). V was cut by 8 bases and J by 4 bases, with 23 bases left in between. The CDR3 runs to 16 residues. The CDR3, as DNA: TGTGCCAGTCAAAGGGGCACGGGACCCACCAGCTATGGCTACACCTTC. Translating it yields CASQRGTGPTSYGYTF.

The chain joins TRBV4-1 to TRBJ1-1; unclear D gene. Germline loops: CDR1 MGHRA, CDR2 YSYEKL. This CDR3 spans 15 amino acids. V was cut by 3 bases and J by 0 bases, with 11 bases left in between. The chain's CDR3 is CASSQSTAMNTEAFF. CDR3 bases: TGCGCCAGCAGCCAGAGCACCGCGATGAACACTGAAGCTTTCTTT.

V gene TRBV11-2 combines with J gene TRBJ2-1, with 12 bases that match TRBD2. CDR3 length: 15 residues. V was pared by 1 base and J by 9 bases, with 4 bases of the junction left unmatched. Germline loops: CDR1 SGHAT, CDR2 FQNNGV. The chain's CDR3 is CASSLGTSGIREQFF. The CDR3 DNA reads TGTGCCAGCAGCTTAGGGACTAGCGGGATTCGTGAGCAGTTCTTC.

The chain couples TRBV9 to TRBJ2-2, with D unclear. This CDR3 has 15 residues. In germline, CDR1 is SGDLS, CDR2 YYNGEE. V gave up 3 bases and J gave up 4 bases, with 13 bases separating them. This CDR3 reads CASSAGFPPTGELFF. In DNA form, the CDR3 reads TGTGCCAGCAGCGCGGGCTTCCCCCCCACCGGGGAGCTGTTTTTT. Complete variable domain (other parts from reference TRBV9 and TRBJ2-2): DSGVTQTPKHLITATGQRVTLRCSPRSGDLSVYWYQQSLDQGLQFLIQYYNGEERAKGNILERFSAQQFPDLHSELNLSSLELGDSALYFCASSAGFPPTGELFFGEGSRLTVL.

This clone was seen once. The chain carries TRBV7-3 and TRBJ2-2; unclear D gene. CDR3 length: 17 amino acids. V lost 2 bases and J 2 bases, leaving 15 bases between the germline ends. Germline assignment: CDR1 SGHTA and CDR2 FQGTGA. The CDR3 coding sequence is TGTGCCAGCAGCTTAGCCGCCATCCGCAGCAACACCGGGGAGCTGTTTTTT. Protein sequence: CASSLAAIRSNTGELFF.

This rearrangement joins TRBV7-9 to TRBJ2-7; 7 bases agree with TRBD2. The V gene's germline CDR1 is SEHNR and CDR2 FQNEAQ (reference sequence). The CDR3 is 13 residues long. V lost 4 bases to trimming and J lost 5 bases; unmatched junction nucleotides: 5. The CDR3, as DNA: TGTGCCAGCAGCTCCTCGGGAGGCGACGAGCAGTACTTC. Protein product: CASSSSGGDEQYF.

This chain uses TRBV18 with TRBJ2-1, with 9 positions matching TRBD2. CDR1 and CDR2 from the germline V gene are KGHSH and LQKENI. CDR3 length: 16 amino acids. Trimming at V came to 3 bases and at J to 9 bases, leaving 12 bases not matched to a gene. The CDR3 protein is CASSPSTSGSISEQFF. The CDR3, as DNA: TGTGCCAGCTCACCGTCGACTAGCGGATCCATTTCTGAGCAGTTCTTC.

This clone was seen a few times. The chain recombines TRBV19 with TRBJ2-5, with 10 bases lining up with TRBD1. CDR1 and CDR2 (germline): LNHDA, SQIVND (reference sequence). The trim removed 0 bases at V and 2 bases at J, leaving 0 bases unmatched. The CDR3 has 15 amino acids. CDR3 DNA: TGTGCCAGTAGTATAGAGGACAGGGGGCAAGAGACCCAGTACTTC. Its protein is CASSIEDRGQETQYF. Together with reference TRBV19 and TRBJ2-5, the CDR3 gives the full variable domain: DGGITQSPKYLFRKEGQNVTLSCEQNLNHDAMYWYRQDPGQGLRLIYYSQIVNDFQKGDIAEGYSVSREKKESFPLTVTSAQKNPTAFYLCASSIEDRGQETQYFGPGTRLLVL.

The chain carries TRBV27 and TRBJ2-1; the D gene is possibly TRBD1 (5 bases). The V end lost 3 bases, the J end lost 0 bases, and 9 bases lay between the germline ends. CDR3 length: 15 residues. Per germline, CDR1 MNHEY and CDR2 SMNVEV (reference sequence). Here the CDR3 reads CASSFGHHSYNEQFF. The CDR3 DNA sequence: TGTGCCAGCAGTTTCGGACACCACTCCTACAATGAGCAGTTCTTC.

The chain joins TRBV7-3 to TRBJ2-5, with D tentatively TRBD1 (6 bases). CDR3 length equals 13 residues. Germline CDR1 and CDR2: SGHTA and FQGTGA. V gave up 5 bases and J gave up 3 bases, with 10 bases separating them. DNA of the CDR3: TGTGCCAGCAGCAACGGACAGAAAGAGACCCAGTACTTC. Encoded protein: CASSNGQKETQYF.

This chain connects TRBV18 to TRBJ2-1, with D perhaps matching TRBD2 (5 bases). Germline loops: CDR1 KGHSH, CDR2 LQKENI. The CDR3 has 15 residues. V was trimmed by 1 base and J by 5 bases, leaving 12 bases between them. The CDR3 DNA reads as TGTGCCAGCTCACCACTGAGGGCCCCTGACAATGAGCAGTTCTTC. Translation gives CASSPLRAPDNEQFF.

This clone has only one observation. The chain joins TRBV14 to TRBJ2-1; D perhaps matches TRBD1 (7 bases). Germline V gene lookup returns CDR1 SGHDN and CDR2 FVKESK. The CDR3 sequence is 17 residues long. With 1 base removed from V and 3 bases from J, the gap between germline ends came to 16 bases. CDR3 in DNA: TGTGCCAGCAGCCAAGGTTCAGGGGGGATAGTCTACAATGAGCAGTTCTTC. It specifies CASSQGSGGIVYNEQFF.

The chain couples TRBV6-5 to TRBJ2-5, with 8 nucleotides matching TRBD2. Germline V gene data show CDR1 as MNHEY and CDR2 as SVGAGI. Trimming took 2 bases from V and 4 from J; bases not matched to a gene: 9. The length of the CDR3 is 16 residues. The DNA for the CDR3 is TGTGCCAGCAGTTACGTGGAAGCGGGAGAGGGAGAGACCCAGTACTTC. This gives the protein CASSYVEAGEGETQYF.

CDR3 in amino acids: CASSRTGGSGNTIYF. Written as DNA, the CDR3 is TGTGCCAGCAGCAGAACAGGGGGCTCTGGAAACACCATATATTTT. The V gene is TRBV6-5, the J gene TRBJ1-3; 8 bases are shared with TRBD1. Trimming took 6 bases from V and 0 from J; bases not matched to a gene: 4. Germline CDR1 and CDR2: MNHEY and SVGAGI. The CDR3 consists of 15 residues.

The genes are TRBV2 and TRBJ1-5; 10 nucleotides match TRBD1. The V gene's germline CDR1 is SNHLY and CDR2 FYNNEI. The CDR3 contains 15 residues. V shed 6 bases, J shed 2 bases, and the junction held 4 bases outside the gene matches. CDR3: CASRRDRGGNQPQHF. The DNA for the CDR3 is TGTGCCAGCAGGAGGGACAGGGGAGGCAATCAGCCCCAGCATTTT.

The V call is TRBV29-1, the J call TRBJ1-5; D is perhaps TRBD1 (5 bases). The CDR3 has 12 amino acids. Trimming took off 7 bases at V and 4 bases at J, with 11 bases between the two ends. Germline CDR1 reads SQVTM; CDR2 reads ANQGSEA. For the CDR3, the DNA is TGCAGCGCTCGACAGCCTAATCAGCCCCAGCATTTT. Its translation: CSARQPNQPQHF.

The chain carries TRBV4-1 and TRBJ2-1; 8 positions match TRBD2. Germline CDR1 reads MGHRA; CDR2 reads YSYEKL. This CDR3 contains 15 residues. V lost 5 bases and J lost 3; bases outside the gene matches: 6. The CDR3 protein is CASSSRLANYNEQFF. CDR3 nucleotide sequence: TGCGCCAGCAGCTCCCGACTAGCGAACTACAATGAGCAGTTCTTC.

V usage is TRBV6-1 and J usage is TRBJ2-5, with D possibly being TRBD1 (5 bases). TRBJ2-7 explains the end of the DNA better; the J call may be wrong. This CDR3 comprises 15 residues. Germline lookup yields CDR1 MNHNS and CDR2 SASEGT. CDR3 residues: CASSEGGSMLYEQYF. CDR3 nucleotides: TGTGCCAGCAGTGAAGGGGGCAGTATGCTTTACGAGCAGTACTTC.

The rearrangement uses TRBV7-2 and TRBJ2-2; D gene ambiguous. Trimming took off 2 bases at V and 6 bases at J, with 7 bases between the two ends. Per the germline V gene, CDR1 is SGHTA and CDR2 is FQGNSA. The CDR3 is 13 residues long. Here the CDR3 DNA reads TGTGCCAGCAGCTTATCTGGCTCCGGGGAGCTGTTTTTT. Residues: CASSLSGSGELFF.

This rearrangement joins TRBV11-3 to TRBJ1-3; D ambiguous. Germline-derived CDR1 and CDR2 are SGHNT and YENEEA. The CDR3 runs to 13 residues. The germline V and J ends were trimmed by 0 bases and 8 bases, with 8 bases remaining between them. In nucleotides, the CDR3 is TGTGCCAGCAGCTTAGAGGCGCTTCACACCATATATTTT. It codes for CASSLEALHTIYF.

As to this clone: Other nucleotide sequences in the sample specify the same CDR3. The CDR3 sequence is CASSPPGGLVGNEQFF. CDR3 nucleotide sequence: TGTGCCAGCTCCCCCCCTGGGGGACTAGTAGGGAATGAGCAGTTCTTC. The V gene is TRBV18, the J gene TRBJ2-1; 8 positions agree with TRBD2. The germline V gene encodes CDR1 KGHSH and CDR2 LQKENI. The V gene end was trimmed by 6 bases and the J gene end by 7 bases; junction bases not matched to a gene: 14. The CDR3 is 16 residues long.

The chain recombines TRBV5-1 with TRBJ2-7; D is unresolved. Between the trimmed V and J ends, which lost 5 bases and 6 bases, there was a span of 12 bases. CDR1 is SGHRS and CDR2 is YFSETQ in the germline V gene. The CDR3 runs 12 residues. CDR3 sequence: CASSINLGEQYF. The CDR3 DNA is TGCGCCAGCAGTATTAACTTGGGCGAGCAGTACTTC.

The rearrangement joins TRBV10-3 to TRBJ2-2; TRBD1 aligns across 7 bases. CDR1 ENHRY and CDR2 SYGVKD come from the germline V gene. V lost 6 bases, J lost 3 bases, and 10 bases stayed unmatched. The CDR3 runs 16 residues. CDR3 in amino acids: CAIRRRQGRDTGELFF. The CDR3 DNA sequence: TGTGCCATCAGACGTCGACAGGGTCGAGACACCGGGGAGCTGTTTTTT.